This T cell receptor beta chain was sequenced in a study of cytomegalovirus exposure and HLA in healthy donors. Everyone who donated was a healthy bone marrow donor. In the PCR, 60 Vbeta and 13 Jbeta primers were used. This table comes from immunoSEQ multiplex PCR, and its TCRdb copy is limited to in-frame clones, with some not included. The specimen's table records 80,000 to 95,000 clones. The TCR originated in a young woman in good health and CMV-seronegative. Sequencing was done on a sample of PBMCs.

The CDR3: CASSFGGNTEAFF. In DNA, the CDR3 is TGCGCCAGCAGCTTCGGCGGAAACACTGAAGCTTTCTTT. The chain uses TRBV5-1 and TRBJ1-1; unclear D gene. CDR3 length: 13 amino acids. Per the germline V gene, CDR1 is SGHRS and CDR2 is YFSETQ. The V gene lost 2 bases and the J gene lost 2 bases, with 7 bases spanning the gap. Based on the CDR3 plus reference TRBV5-1 and TRBJ1-1, the full variable domain is KAGVTQTPRYLIKTRGQQVTLSCSPISGHRSVSWYQQTPGQGLQFLFEYFSETQRNKGNFPGRFSGRQFSNSRSEMNVSTLELGDSALYLCASSFGGNTEAFFGQGTRLTVV.